This TCR beta chain was retrieved from a study of control samples from healthy donors and cancer patients. The assay was immunoSEQ multiplex PCR, and TCRdb's table has in-frame clones only and misses some. The sample has about 150,000 clones; about 93% are singletons. The CDR3 is 16 residues long. Trimming took off 2 bases at V and 2 bases at J, with 15 bases between the two ends. The germline V gene has CDR1 LNHNV and CDR2 YYDKDF (reference sequence). Sequencing was carried out using blood. V and J are TRBV15 and TRBJ2-5; D is possibly TRBD1 or TRBD2 (5 bases each). The receptor's source is a man over 45 in good health. DNA for the CDR3: TGTGCCACCAGCAGACCCCCGGGACGGATACAAGAGACCCAGTACTTC. Protein: CATSRPPGRIQETQYF.